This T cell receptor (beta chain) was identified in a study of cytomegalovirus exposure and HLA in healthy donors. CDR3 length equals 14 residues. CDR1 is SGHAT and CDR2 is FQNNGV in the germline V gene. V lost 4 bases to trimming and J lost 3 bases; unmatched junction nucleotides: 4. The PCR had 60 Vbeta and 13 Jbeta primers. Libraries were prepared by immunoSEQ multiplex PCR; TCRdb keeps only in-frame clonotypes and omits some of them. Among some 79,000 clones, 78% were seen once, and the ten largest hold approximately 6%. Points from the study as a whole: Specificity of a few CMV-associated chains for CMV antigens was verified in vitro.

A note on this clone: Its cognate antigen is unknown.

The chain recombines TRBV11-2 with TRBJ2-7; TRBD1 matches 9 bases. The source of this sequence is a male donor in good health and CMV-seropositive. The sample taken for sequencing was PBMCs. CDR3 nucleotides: TGTGCCAGCAGCTCGGACAGGGGAAACTACGAGCAGTACTTC. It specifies CASSSDRGNYEQYF.